This entry concerns a single T cell receptor (beta chain). Its antigen is undetermined. The sample originates from a study of PD-1 blockade in classical Hodgkin lymphoma. Study details: Nivolumab dosed at 3 mg/kg went to patients intravenously every 2 weeks.

Each patient experienced a relapse that followed autologous stem cell transplantation, and brentuximab vedotin exposure varied. Assay: immunoSEQ multiplex PCR; the TCRdb copy retains only in-frame clones and omits some. This table has roughly 61,000 clones, roughly nine tenths appearing once. Whole-study findings and limits: Repertoire difference causes, possibly disease activity or prior therapy, remain undefined. Diminished baseline TCR diversity has been reported in newly diagnosed patients relative to healthy donors. Newly diagnosed and completely responding patients shared comparable baseline diversity.

The sequencing used peripheral blood mononuclear cells (PBMCs), collected at baseline. This TCR was sampled from a human donor with classical Hodgkin lymphoma.

The CDR3 sequence is CASSFPGGFYGYTF. As DNA, the CDR3 is TGTGCCAGCAGCTTCCCAGGGGGGTTCTATGGCTACACCTTC. The gene calls are TRBV5-4 and TRBJ1-2; 7 nucleotides align to TRBD1. V shed 2 bases and J 4 bases; nucleotides not matched to a gene: 5. The CDR3 spans 14 residues. Germline loops: CDR1 SGHNT, CDR2 YYREEE (reference sequence).